This T cell receptor beta chain was captured in a study of OX40 agonist ivuxolimab in advanced cancers. People who had autoimmune disease history or systemic immunosuppression were excluded. Profiling relied on immunoSEQ multiplex PCR, and the TCRdb table lists in-frame clones only, not all of them. This table has approximately 13,000 clones, about 90% appearing once. Germline loops: CDR1 LGHNA, CDR2 YSLEER. Trimming removed 3 bases from V and 4 bases from J; junction bases left unmatched: 5. This CDR3 comprises 16 residues. The sample here was CD4+ or CD8+ T cells sorted from blood, taken in a trial of the OX40 agonist ivuxolimab. The clonotype originates from an adult with an advanced solid tumor such as melanoma, head and neck, liver or kidney cancer. The chain has TRBV4-3 and TRBJ2-3; 12 nucleotides align to TRBD2. The CDR3 bases are TGCGCCAGCAGCCAGTACCTAGCGGGGGGGTCAGATACGCAGTATTTT. It yields the protein CASSQYLAGGSDTQYF.